A single TCR beta chain is shown here with its context. Antigen unknown. The sample originates from a study of blood T cells in healthy people across ages. The CDR3 sequence is 13 residues long. CDR1 is SQVTM and CDR2 is ANQGSEA in the germline V gene. V gave up 6 bases and J gave up 5 bases; unmatched junction bases: 9. Study-wide results and limits: Diversity estimates from one million T cells were considered underestimates. Strongly correlated with naive T cell percentage was TCR beta diversity.

The authors ran a second PCR of about 6 to 12 cycles using a sample-barcoded 5' primer and a J-beta primer mix. All cDNA molecules were each tagged by a template-switch adaptor with 12 random nucleotides. TCRdb ran MiXCR on the 5' RACE reads and lists one entry per CDR3 protein. The table has 750,000 to 950,000 distinct CDR3 sequences, approximately 24% seen once. These data were also filed under a second study, of T cells of mothers and their children.

The chain employs TRBV29-1 and TRBJ1-2; 7 positions agree with TRBD1. The receptor's source is a boy between 5 and 17 years old in good health. The source material was blood. The CDR3 DNA sequence: TGCAGCGTCCCTGACAGGGTAGATTATGGCTACACCTTC. It specifies CSVPDRVDYGYTF.